A selection of T cell receptor beta chains follows, all from one sample in a study of CD8 T cells in Susac syndrome. MiXCR, run by TCRdb on the immunoSEQ multiplex PCR reads, gives a single entry per CDR3 protein. The data show some 120,000 distinct CDR3 sequences, over 85% seen once. Sequencing used CD8+ T cells from PBMCs. These receptors originate from a human donor with Susac syndrome. Each CDR3 is given with its conserved first and last residue. A D gene is named only where the DNA matches it firmly. Clone sizes are given selectively: once, few, many, or a class where the clone is expanded.

v_gene	j_gene	abundance	d_gene	CDR3aa	CDR3nt
TRBV11-2	TRBJ1-1	NA	NA	CASSLFGGGTVNTEAFF	TGTGCCAGCAGCTTATTCGGGGGGGGGACGGTGAACACTGAAGCTTTCTTT
TRBV5-6	TRBJ2-7	NA	NA	CASSIGTAYEQYF	TGTGCCAGCAGTATCGGAACAGCTTACGAGCAGTACTTC
TRBV29-1	TRBJ2-5	NA	NA	CSVALGHENLDEYF	TGCAGCGTTGCCCTGGGGCACGAAAATCTCGATGAGTACTTC
TRBV6-2/TRBV6-3	TRBJ1-5	NA	NA	CASSYSKAGAQPQHF	TGTGCCAGCAGTTACTCGAAGGCAGGGGCTCAGCCCCAGCATTTT
TRBV27	TRBJ2-1	NA	NA	CASSLSQGSVSQFF	TGTGCCAGCAGTCTGTCCCAGGGGAGTGTGTCTCAGTTCTTC
TRBV4-1	TRBJ1-6	once	TRBD1	CASSQGQIDRDSPLHF	TGCGCCAGCAGCCAAGGCCAAATCGACAGGGATTCACCCCTCCACTTT
TRBV12-3/TRBV12-4	TRBJ1-2	NA	TRBD1	CASSLAGRGRGGYTF	TGTGCCAGCAGCTTAGCAGGCAGGGGGAGAGGTGGCTACACCTTC
TRBV21-1	TRBJ1-2	NA	NA	CASSEETPDSNYGYTF	TGTGCCAGCAGCGAAGAGACCCCGGACAGTAACTATGGCTACACCTTC
TRBV5-6	TRBJ1-5	NA	NA	CASSLGVGLEPQHF	TGTGCCAGCAGCTTGGGGGTAGGACTCGAACCCCAGCATTTT
TRBV12-3/TRBV12-4	TRBJ1-1	NA	NA	CASSFSVHTEAFF	TGTGCCAGCAGTTTTTCAGTTCACACTGAAGCTTTCTTT
TRBV29-1	TRBJ1-4	NA	TRBD1	CSVSRIGQGEEKLFF	TGCAGCGTTTCGCGTATAGGACAGGGGGAAGAAAAACTGTTTTTT
TRBV29-1	TRBJ1-1	NA	NA	CSVDKGTEAFF	TGCAGCGTTGACAAGGGCACTGAAGCTTTCTTT
TRBV12-3/TRBV12-4	TRBJ1-2	NA	NA	CASSLGVGYGYTF	TGTGCCAGCAGTCTAGGGGTGGGCTATGGCTACACCTTC
TRBV7-8	TRBJ2-7	NA	TRBD2	CASSPVAGEGYEQYF	TGTGCCAGCAGCCCAGTAGCGGGAGAGGGATACGAGCAGTACTTC
TRBV5-6	TRBJ1-1	NA	NA	CASSGSTEAFF	TGTGCCAGCAGCGGAAGTACTGAAGCTTTCTTT
TRBV20-1	TRBJ2-3	NA	TRBD1	CSARPEGTGRVDTQYF	TGCAGTGCTAGGCCCGAGGGGACAGGTCGAGTAGATACGCAGTATTTT
TRBV7-3	TRBJ2-1	NA	TRBD2	CASSLTAGDEQFF	TGTGCCAGCAGCTTAACAGCGGGGGACGAGCAGTTCTTC
TRBV5-1	TRBJ1-4	NA	NA	CASRPEAEEKLFF	TGCGCCAGCAGGCCGGAGGCGGAGGAAAAACTGTTTTTT
TRBV7-9	TRBJ2-1	NA	NA	CASSPAAPYGEQFF	TGTGCCAGCAGCCCGGCCGCCCCATATGGTGAGCAGTTCTTC
TRBV14	TRBJ1-1	NA	NA	CASSQDRGGMNTEAFF	TGTGCCAGCAGCCAAGATAGGGGGGGCATGAACACTGAAGCTTTCTTT
TRBV6-6	TRBJ2-7	NA	NA	CASGGRENGHEQYF	TGTGCCAGCGGGGGACGGGAGAACGGCCACGAGCAGTACTTC
TRBV7-9	TRBJ1-2	NA	TRBD1	CASTHEQGVGGYTF	TGTGCCAGCACCCACGAACAGGGGGTAGGCGGCTACACCTTC
TRBV12-3/TRBV12-4	TRBJ1-2	NA	NA	CASSGPDYGYTF	TGTGCCAGCAGTGGTCCCGATTATGGCTACACCTTC
TRBV4-2	TRBJ2-7	once	NA	CASSQENGAAYEQYF	TGTGCCAGCAGCCAAGAAAATGGGGCGGCCTACGAGCAGTACTTC
TRBV6-2/TRBV6-3	TRBJ2-2	once	NA	CASSYSPDTGELFF	TGTGCCAGCAGTTACAGCCCCGACACCGGGGAGCTGTTTTTT
TRBV29-1	TRBJ1-1	NA	NA	CSGSDGNTEAFF	TGCAGCGGATCGGACGGGAACACTGAAGCTTTCTTT
TRBV10-3	TRBJ1-3	NA	NA	CAISEGERPGNTIYF	TGTGCCATCAGTGAGGGGGAGAGACCTGGAAACACCATATATTTT
TRBV3-1	TRBJ1-4	NA	NA	CASSTQQGGDEKLFF	TGTGCCAGCAGCACTCAACAGGGCGGGGATGAAAAACTGTTTTTT
TRBV7-2	TRBJ2-7	NA	NA	CASSLGAQRAYSYEQYF	TGTGCCAGCAGCTTAGGGGCCCAGCGGGCATACTCCTACGAGCAGTACTTC
TRBV6-5	TRBJ1-2	NA	TRBD1	CASSYATGGYGYTF	TGTGCCAGCAGTTACGCGACAGGGGGCTATGGCTACACCTTC
TRBV19	TRBJ2-3	NA	TRBD2	CASSKPSGPTDTQYF	TGTGCCAGTAGTAAACCTAGCGGCCCCACAGATACGCAGTATTTT
TRBV13	TRBJ1-4	NA	NA	CASSKTDSNEKLFF	TGTGCCAGCAGCAAAACAGACAGTAATGAAAAACTGTTTTTT
TRBV2	TRBJ2-1	NA	TRBD2	CASRSGLAVGEQFF	TGTGCCAGCAGGTCGGGACTAGCGGTAGGGGAGCAGTTCTTC
TRBV4-3	TRBJ1-2	NA	TRBD1	CASSQDRGRGQPNYGYTF	TGCGCCAGCAGCCAAGATCGAGGCAGGGGGCAACCCAACTATGGCTACACCTTC
TRBV30	TRBJ1-1	NA	NA	CAWIGLEAFF	TGTGCCTGGATAGGGCTCGAAGCTTTCTTT
TRBV12-3/TRBV12-4	TRBJ1-4	once	NA	CASSFSSGRDEKLFF	TGTGCCAGCAGTTTCTCGTCAGGGCGGGATGAAAAACTGTTTTTT
TRBV5-1	TRBJ1-1	NA	TRBD1	CASSSGGTGGRGEAFF	TGCGCCAGCAGCTCGGGCGGGACAGGGGGTCGCGGGGAAGCTTTCTTT
TRBV12-3/TRBV12-4	TRBJ2-7	once	TRBD2	CASSPALAGESYEQYF	TGTGCCAGCAGCCCTGCACTAGCGGGAGAATCCTACGAGCAGTACTTC
TRBV4-2	TRBJ2-7	NA	TRBD1	CASSPGQGSYEQYF	TGTGCCAGCAGCCCGGGACAGGGTAGCTACGAGCAGTACTTC
TRBV29-1	TRBJ1-1	NA	TRBD1	CSVATGGSTEAFF	TGCAGCGTGGCGACAGGGGGTAGCACTGAAGCTTTCTTT
TRBV6-2/TRBV6-3	TRBJ1-5	NA	NA	CASSLSGDNQPQHF	TGTGCCAGCAGTCTCTCGGGAGACAATCAGCCCCAGCATTTT
TRBV2	TRBJ2-3	NA	NA	CASSELTFGTDTQYF	TGTGCCAGCAGTGAACTGACCTTTGGCACAGATACGCAGTATTTT
TRBV13	TRBJ1-2	NA	NA	CASSSKMTAPNYGYTF	TGTGCCAGCAGCTCAAAAATGACAGCACCTAACTATGGCTACACCTTC
TRBV4-2	TRBJ1-2	NA	NA	CASSQTPGRSDGYTF	TGTGCCAGCAGCCAAACACCAGGGAGATCTGATGGCTACACCTTC
TRBV3-1	TRBJ2-7	NA	NA	CASSQAHSSYEQYF	TGTGCCAGCAGCCAAGCACACAGCTCCTACGAGCAGTACTTC
TRBV4-2	TRBJ2-4	NA	NA	CASSQYSTWENIQYF	TGTGCCAGCAGCCAATATAGTACTTGGGAAAACATTCAGTACTTC
TRBV30	TRBJ2-7	NA	NA	CAWSPPRSAVYEQYF	TGTGCCTGGAGTCCCCCCCGCTCGGCCGTATACGAGCAGTACTTC
TRBV9	TRBJ2-5	once	NA	CASSPPTRQETQYF	TGTGCCAGCAGCCCTCCAACCAGGCAAGAGACCCAGTACTTC
TRBV15	TRBJ2-1	NA	TRBD1	CATSRGSLRDRDNEQFF	TGTGCCACCAGCAGAGGGTCCCTCCGGGACAGGGACAATGAGCAGTTCTTC
TRBV4-2	TRBJ1-1	NA	NA	CASSQDLGGGGVTEAFF	TGTGCCAGCAGCCAAGATCTCGGGGGAGGGGGAGTCACTGAAGCTTTCTTT
TRBV4-3	TRBJ2-3	NA	NA	CASSQDRVSTDTQYF	TGCGCCAGCAGCCAAGACAGGGTTAGCACAGATACGCAGTATTTT
TRBV5-1	TRBJ1-2	NA	TRBD1	CASTREGAYYGYTF	TGCGCCAGCACCCGGGAGGGGGCCTACTATGGCTACACCTTC
TRBV6-5	TRBJ2-5	NA	NA	CASSYSEEGYQETQYF	TGTGCCAGCAGTTACTCCGAGGAGGGGTACCAAGAGACCCAGTACTTC
TRBV4-3	TRBJ2-1	NA	NA	CASSQGTAPPNNEQFF	TGCGCCAGCAGCCAAGGAACGGCTCCTCCCAACAATGAGCAGTTCTTC
TRBV9	TRBJ1-5	NA	TRBD1	CASSVGTGYNQPQHF	TGTGCCAGCAGCGTAGGGACAGGGTACAATCAGCCCCAGCATTTT
TRBV25-1	TRBJ2-7	NA	NA	CASSRYEQYF	TGTGCCAGCAGTAGGTACGAGCAGTACTTC
TRBV7-6	TRBJ2-2	NA	TRBD2	CASSRGVSGELFF	TGTGCCAGCAGCCGGGGGGTGTCCGGGGAGCTGTTTTTT
TRBV12-3/TRBV12-4	TRBJ1-1	NA	NA	CASSSRDRNTEAFF	TGTGCCAGCAGTTCACGCGACAGGAACACTGAAGCTTTCTTT
TRBV12-5	TRBJ2-4	NA	TRBD1	CASGLGQGADIQYF	TGTGCTAGTGGCTTAGGACAGGGGGCCGACATTCAGTACTTC